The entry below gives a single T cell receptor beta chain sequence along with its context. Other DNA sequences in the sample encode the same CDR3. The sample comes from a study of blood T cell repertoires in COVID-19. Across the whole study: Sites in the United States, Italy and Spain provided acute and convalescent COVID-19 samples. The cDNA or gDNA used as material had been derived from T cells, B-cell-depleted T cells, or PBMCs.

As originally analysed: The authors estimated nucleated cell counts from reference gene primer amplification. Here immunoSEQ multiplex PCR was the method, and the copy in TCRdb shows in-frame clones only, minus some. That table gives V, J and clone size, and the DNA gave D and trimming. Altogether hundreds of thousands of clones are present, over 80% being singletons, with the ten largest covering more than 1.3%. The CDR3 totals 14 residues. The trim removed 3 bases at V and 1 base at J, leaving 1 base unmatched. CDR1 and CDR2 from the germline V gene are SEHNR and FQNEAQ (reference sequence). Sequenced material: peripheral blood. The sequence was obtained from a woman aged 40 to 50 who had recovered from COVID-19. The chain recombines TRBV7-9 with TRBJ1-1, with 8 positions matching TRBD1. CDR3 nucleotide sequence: TGTGCCAGCAGCTTGGACAGGGAGAACACTGAAGCTTTCTTT. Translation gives CASSLDRENTEAFF.